This TCR beta chain is drawn from a study of T-cell reconstitution after alpha-beta-depleted transplantation in children (dated by TCRdb to the mid-2010s). For context, the study as a whole: T-cell immune reconstitution after TCRalphabeta/CD19-depleted allogeneic hematopoietic cell transplantation in children was quantitatively tracked in the study by means of TCR repertoire profiling.

Relative to germline, V is 5 bases shorter and J is 0 bases shorter, with 18 bases between their ends. CDR1 and CDR2 are drawn from the germline V gene: SGHTA, FQGTGA. The CDR3 numbers 17 residues from cysteine through phenylalanine. Of all the DNA, just the CDR3 is kept, 51 bases in frame from base 1. Concerning this clonotype: This clone's antigen is unknown. Base qualities are not recorded, but no much larger clone differs from it by a single base.

The library was generated by PCR. Data came from an Illumina HiSeq 2500. Molecular barcoding was employed in the preparation of TCR libraries, with unique molecular identifiers being used to normalize TCRbeta repertoire quantification. TCRdb cleaned the public reads at Q25 with fastp, built clones with MiXCR and kept in-frame beta chains. Rows matching on CDR3 protein sequence are summarized as one entry with the most common DNA and genes. Present in this sample are over 550,000 distinct CDR3 sequences, under 12% of which were seen just once. Less than 5% of the sample comes from the top ten. The material was PBMCs from the stem cell graft donor, obtained from the stem cell graft. This clonotype was sampled from a human donor who donated a stem cell graft to a child with acute myeloid leukemia. The chain links TRBV7-3 with TRBJ2-3, with TRBD2 tentatively as D gene (6 bases match). The CDR3 loop reads CASSPASSATSTDTQYF. Here is the DNA: TGTGCCAGCAGCCCAGCCTCTAGCGCCACTAGCACAGATACGCAGTATTTT.